These 8 T cell receptor beta chains originate from one sample sequenced in a study of CD8+ T cells in alopecia areata. Extraction and reverse transcription of RNA yielded cDNA as the sequencing template. The method was immunoSEQ multiplex PCR; TCRdb's version includes in-frame clones alone and lacks a portion of them. The table has about 64,000 clones, roughly 45% seen once. Sequenced sample: NKG2D-low CD8+ T cells sorted from blood. The receptors were sampled from a human donor with alopecia areata.

CDR3 loop: CASKREIADTQYF. The DNA for the CDR3 is TGTGCCAGCAAGCGGGAGATCGCAGATACGCAGTATTTT. The rearrangement uses TRBV19 and TRBJ2-3; the match to TRBD2 covers 8 bases. There are 13 residues in the CDR3. Germline CDR1 LNHDA, CDR2 SQIVND (reference sequence). The J segment lost 4 bases and the V segment lost 9 bases, leaving 6 bases of the junction unmatched. The full variable domain, its missing parts supplied by reference TRBV19 and TRBJ2-3, is DGGITQSPKYLFRKEGQNVTLSCEQNLNHDAMYWYRQDPGQGLRLIYYSQIVNDFQKGDIAEGYSVSREKKESFPLTVTSAQKNPTAFYLCASKREIADTQYFGPGTRLTVL.

J is TRBJ2-5 and V is TRBV29-1; TRBD2 matches 7 bases. The CDR3 length is 12 residues. Germline V gives CDR1 SQVTM, CDR2 ANQGSEA. V shed 5 bases, J shed 7 bases, and the junction held 7 bases outside the gene matches. The CDR3 DNA is TGCAGCGTTCAGACTAGCATGGGGACCCAGTACTTC. Protein product: CSVQTSMGTQYF.

The chain has TRBV4-1 and TRBJ2-3; 12 bases fit TRBD2. The CDR3 has 16 residues. V was clipped by 0 bases and J by 8 bases; unmatched bases: 6. CDR1 and CDR2 (germline): MGHRA, YSYEKL. As DNA, the CDR3 is TGCGCCAGCAGCCAAGACCTAGCGGGGGGGCCACCTACGCAGTATTTT. Encoded protein: CASSQDLAGGPPTQYF.

The chain recombines TRBV7-9 with TRBJ2-7; the match to TRBD1 covers 7 bases. Germline V gene sequence: CDR1 SEHNR, CDR2 FQNEAQ (reference sequence). The J segment lost 4 bases and the V segment lost 4 bases, leaving 7 bases of the junction unmatched. The CDR3 contains 14 residues. This CDR3 reads CASSSRTGPYEQYF. DNA for the CDR3: TGTGCCAGCAGCTCCCGGACAGGACCATACGAGCAGTACTTC.

The chain is built from TRBV27 and TRBJ2-3; unclear D gene. Trimming took off 5 bases at V and 5 bases at J, with 5 bases between the two ends. CDR3 length equals 11 residues. The germline V gene has CDR1 MNHEY and CDR2 SMNVEV (reference sequence). The CDR3 loop reads CASSALDTQYF. The CDR3 nucleotides read TGTGCCAGCAGTGCACTAGATACGCAGTATTTT.

This chain uses TRBV4-1 with TRBJ1-1; the D is unclear. The CDR3 runs 15 residues. Trimming pared 2 bases from V and 2 bases from J, leaving 12 bases between. Germline loops: CDR1 MGHRA, CDR2 YSYEKL. The CDR3 spells CASSQFGPFNTEAFF. CDR3 DNA sequence: TGCGCCAGCAGCCAATTTGGACCCTTCAACACTGAAGCTTTCTTT.

The rearrangement links TRBV27 to TRBJ1-2, with 9 bases lining up with TRBD1. V shed 6 bases and J 8 bases; nucleotides not matched to a gene: 13. Germline V gives CDR1 MNHEY, CDR2 SMNVEV (reference sequence). The CDR3 runs 15 residues. This chain's CDR3 is CASRGGWTGVQGYTF. CDR3 nucleotide sequence: TGTGCCAGCAGGGGTGGTTGGACAGGGGTGCAAGGCTACACCTTC.

The chain uses TRBV7-9 and TRBJ1-4; D gene unclear. Per germline, CDR1 SEHNR and CDR2 FQNEAQ (reference sequence). This CDR3 spans 14 amino acids. V lost 7 bases, J lost 16 bases, and 25 bases lay in between. The CDR3: CASMGRSANEKPFF. CDR3 coding DNA: TGTGCCAGCATGGGGAGGAGCGCTAATGAAAAGCCGTTTTTT.